This passage covers 32 T cell receptor beta chains from one sample sequenced in a study of molecular identifiers for immune sequencing clone quantification. TCRdb recomputed calls from the PCR reads with MiXCR, one row per CDR3 protein. The table shows around 470,000 distinct CDR3 sequences, with roughly 24% occurring only once. Material for sequencing was naive CD8+ T cells from blood, with Jurkat cell RNA spiked in. As for subset: FACS-sorted CD8+CD4-CCR7+CD45RA+ naive T cells. Source of these receptors: a human donor in good health. Some libraries in this study had Jurkat cell RNA spiked in.

This clonotype appeared many times. The chain couples TRBV20-1 to TRBJ2-7; perhaps TRBD2 as D (5 bases). Trimming left V 6 bases short and J 3 bases short, with 18 bases between. The CDR3 covers 14 residues. Germline V gives CDR1 DFQATT, CDR2 SNEGSKA (reference sequence). The CDR3 DNA follows: TGCAGTGCCCACGAGGGTAGCCCTCTCTACGAGCAGTACTTC. It is translated as CSAHEGSPLYEQYF.

This chain connects TRBV27 to TRBJ2-7; maybe TRBD2 (5 bases). Germline V gene sequence: CDR1 MNHEY, CDR2 SMNVEV (reference sequence). V was cut by 3 bases and J by 4 bases, with 10 bases left in between. CDR3 length equals 13 residues. CDR3 region: CASSFGSRYEQYF. The CDR3 nucleotides read TGTGCCAGCAGTTTTGGGAGCCGATACGAGCAGTACTTC.

The chain links TRBV28 to TRBJ2-7; possible D gene TRBD2, 6 bases. The germline CDR1 and CDR2 sequences are MDHEN and SYDVKM. The V and J ends lost 3 bases and 1 base respectively, with 13 bases between them. CDR3 length: 15 amino acids. CDR3 coding DNA: TGTGCCAGCAGTTTTCGCGGGACCAAATCCTACGAGCAGTACTTC. This gives the protein CASSFRGTKSYEQYF.

This chain connects TRBV15 to TRBJ1-2; D may be TRBD1 (6 bases). CDR1 is LNHNV and CDR2 is YYDKDF in the germline V gene (reference sequence). Trimming pared 1 base from V and 1 base from J, leaving 13 bases between. CDR3 length: 16 residues. Here the CDR3 DNA reads TGTGCCACCAGCAGAGGTTACGGGGGCGATAACTATGGCTACACCTTC. Its protein product is CATSRGYGGDNYGYTF. Variable domain in full (rest from reference TRBV15 and TRBJ1-2): DAMVIQNPRYQVTQFGKPVTLSCSQTLNHNVMYWYQQKSSQAPKLLFHYYDKDFNNEADTPDNFQSRRPNTSFCFLDIRSPGLGDTAMYLCATSRGYGGDNYGYTFGSGTRLTVV.

The chain combines TRBV3-2 with TRBJ1-1; TRBD1, the D gene given by the table, was not confirmed from the DNA. TRBV3-2 represents a pseudogene. The CDR3 consists of 14 residues. CDR3: CASSPRTGITEAFF. The CDR3 DNA is TGTGCCAGCAGCCCAAGGACAGGGATCACTGAAGCTTTCTTT.

A remark on this clonotype: Mismatch with germline at one junction end may stem from a read error. The V gene is TRBV5-3, the J gene TRBJ1-2, with TRBD1 identical over 7 bases. TRBV5-3 is noted as an ORF with a role that remains uncertain. This CDR3 is 14 amino acids long. DNA of the CDR3: TGTGCCAGCAGCTTGTTTACAGGGGATTATGGCTACACCTTC. Translated: CASSLFTGDYGYTF.

Many counts were recorded for this clonotype. The genes are TRBV15 and TRBJ2-4, with 13 positions matching TRBD2. Per the germline V gene, CDR1 is LNHNV and CDR2 is YYDKDF (reference sequence). CDR3 length: 17 amino acids. Trimming took 5 bases from V and 6 from J; bases not matched to a gene: 10. The CDR3 DNA is TGTGCCACCAGCCCCTGGACTAGCGGGAGTCTAAGAAACATTCAGTACTTC. It encodes CATSPWTSGSLRNIQYF.

This chain connects TRBV27 to TRBJ2-1; 7 bases agree with TRBD1. This CDR3 has 15 amino acids. Germline V CDR1 and CDR2: MNHEY, SMNVEV (reference sequence). The trim removed 0 bases at V and 3 bases at J, leaving 2 bases unmatched. The CDR3, as DNA: TGTGCCAGCAGTTTATCCGGGACAGTCTACAATGAGCAGTTCTTC. It translates to CASSLSGTVYNEQFF.

Concerning this clonotype: Given a much more abundant clone one base away, this may be a read error. This chain uses TRBV7-9 with TRBJ2-4, with D unclear. CDR1 SEHNR and CDR2 FQNEAQ come from the germline V gene (reference sequence). There are 13 residues in the CDR3. The CDR3 bases are TGTGCCAGCAGTGAAAGCCCCAAAAACAGTCAGTACTTC. This translates into CASSESPKNSQYF. The full variable domain, completed using reference TRBV7-9 and TRBJ2-4, is DTGVSQNPRHKITKRGQNVTFRCDPISEHNRLYWYRQTLGQGPEFLTYFQNEAQLEKSRLLSDRFSAERPKGSFSTLEIQRTEQGDSAMYLCASSESPKNSQYFGAGTRLSVL.

The rearrangement uses TRBV10-3 and TRBJ2-2, with D maybe TRBD2 (5 bases). Germline V gives CDR1 ENHRY, CDR2 SYGVKD. CDR3 length: 12 amino acids. Trimming removed 5 bases from V and 5 bases from J, with 6 bases in between. The CDR3 sequence is CAISRETGELFF. The CDR3 nucleotides are TGTGCCATCAGTAGGGAGACCGGGGAGCTGTTTTTT.

The gene calls are TRBV19 and TRBJ2-2; D remains unclear. The CDR3 runs 14 residues. Germline CDR1 and CDR2: LNHDA and SQIVND (reference sequence). V gave up 7 bases and J gave up 6 bases, with 15 bases separating them. The CDR3 reads CASNAEPTAGELFF. For the CDR3, the DNA is TGTGCCAGTAACGCGGAACCTACCGCCGGGGAGCTGTTTTTT. Full variable domain (outside the CDR3, taken from reference TRBV19 and TRBJ2-2): DGGITQSPKYLFRKEGQNVTLSCEQNLNHDAMYWYRQDPGQGLRLIYYSQIVNDFQKGDIAEGYSVSREKKESFPLTVTSAQKNPTAFYLCASNAEPTAGELFFGEGSRLTVL.

This clonotype appeared many times. The chain is built from TRBV6-6 and TRBJ2-3, with 9 nucleotides matching TRBD2. The V gene end was trimmed by 9 bases and the J gene end by 4 bases; junction bases not matched to a gene: 5. The CDR3 is 13 residues long. Germline values: CDR1 MNHNY, CDR2 SVGAGI (reference sequence). CDR3 sequence reads: CASEREVPDTQYF. The CDR3 DNA follows: TGTGCCAGTGAGCGGGAGGTCCCAGATACGCAGTATTTT.

The gene calls are TRBV11-2 and TRBJ1-6, with TRBD1 as a possible D gene (5 bases). CDR1 and CDR2 (germline): SGHAT, FQNNGV. V lost 0 bases and J 1 base, leaving 7 bases between the germline ends. This CDR3 comprises 16 residues. CDR3 sequence reads: CASSLDDRSYNSPLHF. The CDR3 nucleotides are TGTGCCAGCAGCTTAGATGACAGATCCTATAATTCACCCCTCCACTTT.

This clonotype was seen ten or more times. The chain has TRBV12-3 or TRBV12-4 and TRBJ2-5, with D possibly matching TRBD1 (5 bases). The CDR3 spans 17 residues. Trimming stripped 1 base from V and 4 bases from J, with 19 bases between. Here the CDR3 DNA reads TGTGCCAGCAGTTTAGATGGGGCCCGGTTGGGCCTAGAGACCCAGTACTTC. Translation gives CASSLDGARLGLETQYF.

J is TRBJ1-2 and V is TRBV12-3 or TRBV12-4; 7 bases line up with TRBD1. This CDR3 has 13 amino acids. J gave up 8 bases and V 7 bases, and 10 bases lay outside the gene matches. CDR3 bases: TGTGCCAGCACCCTGGAGGGGGCTGAAGGCTACACCTTC. Its translation: CASTLEGAEGYTF.

The chain couples TRBV5-1 to TRBJ2-1, with TRBD2 matching over 8 bases. Germline lookup yields CDR1 SGHRS and CDR2 YFSETQ. CDR3 length: 15 residues. Losses at the gene ends were 0 bases for V and 8 bases for J; bases not matched to a gene: 7. The CDR3 reads CASSLVSAGADEQFF. In nucleotides, the CDR3 is TGCGCCAGCAGCTTGGTGTCAGCGGGAGCTGATGAGCAGTTCTTC.

At least ten counts were recorded for this clonotype. This rearrangement joins TRBV30 to TRBJ2-7; D remains unclear. Between the trimmed V and J ends, which lost 2 bases and 6 bases, there was a span of 17 bases. Per the germline V gene, CDR1 is GTSNPN and CDR2 is SVGIG (reference sequence). This CDR3 region has 14 residues. Written as DNA, the CDR3 is TGTGCCTGGAGTCTTACCACCCTATCGGCCGAGCAGTACTTC. Protein sequence: CAWSLTTLSAEQYF.

This clonotype has at least ten counts. The chain uses TRBV5-1 and TRBJ1-1; D gene ambiguous. Germline loops: CDR1 SGHRS, CDR2 YFSETQ. This CDR3 region has 13 residues. V dropped 0 bases and J dropped 3 bases, with 6 bases sitting between them. Here the CDR3 reads CASSLGTDTEAFF. CDR3 nucleotides: TGCGCCAGCAGCTTGGGTACAGACACTGAAGCTTTCTTT.

The sample holds many counts of this clonotype. V is TRBV5-1 and J is TRBJ2-7; D gene uncertain. Germline V lookup: CDR1 SGHRS, CDR2 YFSETQ. The CDR3 length is 13 residues. The germline V and J ends were trimmed by 0 bases and 1 base, with 5 bases remaining between them. The CDR3 reads CASSLAESYEQYF. The CDR3 nucleotides read TGCGCCAGCAGCTTGGCCGAATCCTACGAGCAGTACTTC.

This clonotype was counted ten times or more. V and J are TRBV4-1 and TRBJ2-1; the D gene is possibly TRBD2 (6 bases). V was shortened by 1 base and J by 8 bases, with 15 bases between the two germline ends. Germline V CDR1 and CDR2: MGHRA, YSYEKL. CDR3 length: 15 residues. The CDR3 nucleotides read TGCGCCAGCAGCCAAGGTCAGGGTACGGGGGATGAGCAGTTCTTC. Translated, it gives CASSQGQGTGDEQFF.

This clonotype has at least ten counts. The chain uses TRBV13 and TRBJ1-1; no reliable D call. Trimming removed 5 bases at V and 11 bases at J, with 18 bases between. CDR3 size: 13 residues. Germline CDR1 is PRHDT and CDR2 is FYEKMQ (reference sequence). The CDR3 nucleotides are TGTGCCAGCAGCCCCTCGCTGGAAATGGCGGCTTTCTTT. Its protein product is CASSPSLEMAAFF.

V gene TRBV6-2 or TRBV6-3 combines with J gene TRBJ1-1; TRBD1 agrees at 9 bases. The CDR3 runs 15 residues. CDR1 is MNHEY, CDR2 SVGEGT, per germline. V shed 0 bases, J shed 1 base, and the junction held 0 bases outside the gene matches. This CDR3 is CASSYSGQGNTEAFF. As DNA, the CDR3 is TGTGCCAGCAGTTACTCGGGACAGGGGAACACTGAAGCTTTCTTT.

This clonotype has at least ten counts. The rearrangement joins TRBV7-2 to TRBJ1-3; D unresolved. The CDR3 covers 15 residues. V was pared by 1 base and J by 0 bases, with 7 bases between. Looked up from germline, CDR1 is SGHTA and CDR2 is FQGNSA. The CDR3 sequence is CASSLGTSSGNTIYF. CDR3 nucleotides: TGTGCCAGCAGCTTAGGGACGAGCTCTGGAAACACCATATATTTT.

A word on this clonotype: This clone may be a read error of a much larger clone one base away. The rearrangement uses TRBV13 and TRBJ2-5; D unclear. Germline V gene data show CDR1 as PRHDT and CDR2 as FYEKMQ (reference sequence). V lost 5 bases to trimming and J lost 1 base, with 11 bases between them. The CDR3 spans 14 residues. The CDR3 coding sequence is TGTGCCAGCAGCGTGCCTCCCGGCCAAGAGACCCAGTACTTC. Amino acid sequence: CASSVPPGQETQYF.

This clonotype has a handful of counts. The junction does not match germline at one end; this may be a read error. J is TRBJ1-2 and V is TRBV5-3, with 7 nucleotides matching TRBD1. TRBV5-3 is classed as an ORF, of uncertain function. This CDR3 contains 14 residues. This CDR3 is CASSLLSGGHGYTF. CDR3 in DNA: TGTGCCAGCAGCTTGCTTTCAGGGGGACATGGCTACACCTTC.

This clonotype was seen a few times. The rearrangement links TRBV7-9 to TRBJ2-1, with a possible D match to TRBD2 (6 bases). The V gene's germline CDR1 is SEHNR and CDR2 FQNEAQ (reference sequence). The CDR3 consists of 15 residues. The V end lost 2 bases, the J end lost 2 bases, and 10 bases lay between the germline ends. CDR3 residues: CASSLHGGAYNEQFF. CDR3 bases: TGTGCCAGCAGCTTACATGGCGGGGCCTACAATGAGCAGTTCTTC.

As concerns this clonotype: This may come from a read error, since a much larger clone is one base off. Here the CDR3 omits its conserved ending phenylalanine or tryptophan, so a read error is the likely source. This sequence joins TRBV7-2 and TRBJ2-5; no clear D gene. V was trimmed by 0 bases and J by 4 bases, leaving 12 bases between them. CDR3 length: 15 amino acids. The germline V gene encodes CDR1 SGHTA and CDR2 FQGNSA. This chain's CDR3 is CASSLAPGLTETQYS. The CDR3 DNA reads as TGTGCCAGCAGCTTAGCGCCTGGGTTAACAGAGACCCAGTACTCC.

The V call is TRBV15, the J call TRBJ2-1; TRBD2 aligns across 10 bases. V trimming: 3 bases; J trimming: 2 bases; junction bases outside the gene matches: 7. From germline, CDR1 is LNHNV and CDR2 YYDKDF (reference sequence). There are 17 residues in the CDR3. The chain's CDR3 is CATSSFSTSGTYNEQFF. The CDR3 DNA sequence: TGTGCCACCAGCAGTTTCAGCACTAGCGGGACCTACAATGAGCAGTTCTTC.

Ten or more counts support this clonotype. J is TRBJ2-5 and V is TRBV5-1; TRBD1 matches 8 bases. V trimming: 3 bases; J trimming: 2 bases; junction bases outside the gene matches: 6. The germline gives CDR1 SGHRS, CDR2 YFSETQ. There are 15 residues in the CDR3. Written as DNA, the CDR3 is TGCGCCAGCAGCTGGGAGACAGGGGAACAAGAGACCCAGTACTTC. It specifies CASSWETGEQETQYF.

This chain joins TRBV19 and TRBJ2-1; D is unclear. V was shortened by 1 base and J by 4 bases, with 5 bases between the two germline ends. The CDR3 contains 13 residues. CDR1 LNHDA and CDR2 SQIVND come from the germline V gene (reference sequence). Here the CDR3 DNA reads TGTGCCAGTAGTATAGGCTTTTACAATGAGCAGTTCTTC. Amino acid sequence: CASSIGFYNEQFF.

This clonotype has only one observation. This may stem from a read error, because a much larger clone lies one nucleotide away. The chain uses TRBV2 and TRBJ2-7, with 8 bases aligning to TRBD1. The CDR3 is 14 amino acids. Germline V lookup: CDR1 SNHLY, CDR2 FYNNEI. The CDR3 nucleotides are TGTGCCAGCAGTGAAAGAACAGGGGGTTACGGGCAGTACTTC. Its translation: CASSERTGGYGQYF.

The J gene is TRBJ2-6, the V gene TRBV7-2; 9 bases line up with TRBD1. V was pared by 2 bases and J by 1 base, with 6 bases of the junction left unmatched. Germline V gene sequence: CDR1 SGHTA, CDR2 FQGNSA. The CDR3 extends over 18 amino acids. For the CDR3, the DNA is TGTGCCAGCAGCTTAACCTGGACAGGGGTATCTGGGGCCAACGTCCTGACTTTC. Translated, it gives CASSLTWTGVSGANVLTF.